The 23 T cell receptor beta chains listed next were all sequenced from one sample in a study of T cell repertoires in ileal Crohn's disease. Sequencing was performed with immunoSEQ multiplex PCR; in TCRdb, only in-frame clones are kept and a portion is missing. This table has 14,000 or so clones, around 79% appearing once. Specimen: ileal tissue. These receptors came from an adult with Crohn's disease.

This chain joins TRBV7-2 and TRBJ2-1; maybe TRBD2 (6 bases). The V end lost 2 bases, the J end lost 7 bases, and 15 bases lay between the germline ends. CDR3 size: 15 residues. From germline, CDR1 is SGHTA and CDR2 FQGNSA. The CDR3 protein is CASSLRQPGGNEQFF. CDR3 in DNA: TGTGCCAGCAGCTTAAGGCAGCCCGGGGGAAATGAGCAGTTCTTC.

The count of this clone is one. V usage is TRBV18 and J usage is TRBJ2-7; TRBD1 agrees at 10 bases. The CDR3 runs to 15 residues. Trimming removed 1 base from V and 6 bases from J; junction bases left unmatched: 6. Germline V gene lookup returns CDR1 KGHSH and CDR2 LQKENI. The CDR3 protein is CASSPRGTGAGEQYF. In DNA, the CDR3 is TGTGCCAGCTCACCACGCGGGACAGGGGCGGGCGAGCAGTACTTC.

There are a few counts of this clone. The chain uses TRBV2 and TRBJ1-5; D unresolved. The CDR3 contains 13 residues. With 3 bases removed from V and 5 bases from J, the gap between germline ends came to 8 bases. Per germline, CDR1 SNHLY and CDR2 FYNNEI. CDR3 DNA sequence: TGTGCCAGCAGTGACCAGGCAGATCAGCCCCAGCATTTT. Its translation: CASSDQADQPQHF.

The rearrangement uses TRBV6-4 and TRBJ1-5; 7 positions agree with TRBD1. J lost 7 bases, V lost 3 bases, and 6 bases had no gene match. CDR1 and CDR2 from the germline V gene are MRHNA and SNTAGT. The CDR3 extends over 14 amino acids. The CDR3 sequence is CASSEEGAAQPQHF. As DNA, the CDR3 is TGTGCCAGCAGTGAAGAGGGGGCAGCCCAGCCCCAGCATTTT.

The chain couples TRBV14 to TRBJ2-5, with unresolved D. The CDR3 covers 13 residues. Trimming removed 1 base at V and 4 bases at J, with 7 bases between. CDR1 is SGHDN, CDR2 FVKESK, per germline. The CDR3 nucleotides are TGTGCCAGCAGCCAAGGACTCAGAGAGACCCAGTACTTC. Encoded protein: CASSQGLRETQYF.

V is TRBV11-2 and J is TRBJ2-7, with a weak D call TRBD2 (5 bases). Germline CDR1 reads SGHAT; CDR2 reads FQNNGV. V was cut by 0 bases and J by 6 bases, with 15 bases left in between. This CDR3 spans 15 amino acids. CDR3 DNA sequence: TGTGCCAGCAGCTTAGAGGTAGGGAGTTTCACCGAGCAGTACTTC. It yields the protein CASSLEVGSFTEQYF.

V usage is TRBV18 and J usage is TRBJ1-1; perhaps TRBD1 as D (5 bases). CDR1 and CDR2 (germline): KGHSH, LQKENI. V lost 0 bases and J lost 3, with 11 bases in between. This CDR3 has 15 residues. The CDR3 reads CASSPPKGLDTEAFF. CDR3 DNA sequence: TGTGCCAGCTCACCACCAAAGGGGCTGGACACTGAAGCTTTCTTT.

The rearrangement uses TRBV5-1 and TRBJ1-2; the D is unclear. V lost 6 bases to trimming and J lost 2 bases, with 14 bases between them. Germline CDR1 and CDR2: SGHRS and YFSETQ. This CDR3 contains 14 residues. The CDR3, as DNA: TGCGCCAGCAACCCGGGGAGCCAAAACTATGGCTACACCTTC. This encodes CASNPGSQNYGYTF.

The gene calls are TRBV5-4 and TRBJ2-3; 15 bases match TRBD2. The trim removed 4 bases at V and 6 bases at J, leaving 6 bases unmatched. The V gene's germline CDR1 is SGHNT and CDR2 YYREEE (reference sequence). This CDR3 is 16 amino acids long. DNA for the CDR3: TGTGCCAGCAGCAAGGGGACTAGCGGGGGGATGGATACGCAGTATTTT. It yields the protein CASSKGTSGGMDTQYF.

This clone showed up just a few times. Other DNA sequences in this specimen translate into the identical CDR3. This chain connects TRBV18 to TRBJ2-2; 7 bases are shared with TRBD1. V lost 4 bases and J lost 1; bases outside the gene matches: 3. Germline V gene lookup returns CDR1 KGHSH and CDR2 LQKENI. This CDR3 is 15 amino acids long. CDR3 bases: TGTGCCAGCTCACAGGGACAGATGAACACCGGGGAGCTGTTTTTT. Its translation: CASSQGQMNTGELFF.

The DNA for the CDR3 is TGTGCCTGGAGAACTCCGGGACAGGGGGAAGGCTACACCTTC. As protein: CAWRTPGQGEGYTF. The gene calls are TRBV30 and TRBJ1-2, with 11 bases aligning to TRBD1. The CDR3 runs to 14 residues. CDR1 and CDR2 from the germline V gene are GTSNPN and SVGIG (reference sequence). V trimming: 3 bases; J trimming: 8 bases; junction bases outside the gene matches: 8. The full variable domain, rest sourced from reference TRBV30 and TRBJ1-2, is SQTIHQWPATLVQPVGSPLSLECTVEGTSNPNLYWYRQAAGRGLQLLFYSVGIGQISSEVPQNLSASRPQDRQFILSSKKLLLSDSGFYLCAWRTPGQGEGYTFGSGTRLTVV.

The chain recombines TRBV21-1 with TRBJ1-2. TRBV21-1 is labeled a pseudogene. The CDR3 is made up of 18 amino acids. CDR3: CASSKAGGAVGTNYGYTF. CDR3 bases: TGTGCCAGCAGCAAAGCGGGAGGGGCCGTTGGGACTAACTATGGCTACACCTTC.

This chain connects TRBV4-3 to TRBJ2-3; 13 bases fit TRBD2. V shed 2 bases, J shed 5 bases, and the junction held 10 bases outside the gene matches. The length of the CDR3 is 18 residues. Per the germline V gene, CDR1 is LGHNA and CDR2 is YSLEER. CDR3 in amino acids: CASSQTRLAGGKGDTQYF. In DNA, the CDR3 is TGCGCCAGCAGCCAAACCCGACTAGCGGGGGGTAAGGGAGATACGCAGTATTTT.

This rearrangement joins TRBV28 to TRBJ2-7, with a tentative D call TRBD2 (5 bases). From germline, CDR1 is MDHEN and CDR2 SYDVKM. V was trimmed by 7 bases and J by 2 bases, leaving 15 bases between them. The CDR3 totals 14 residues. In DNA, the CDR3 is TGTGCCAGCACCCCTTACAGAGGGACCTACGAGCAGTACTTC. This sequence encodes CASTPYRGTYEQYF. Supplemented by reference TRBV28 and TRBJ2-7, the full variable domain reads DVKVTQSSRYLVKRTGEKVFLECVQDMDHENMFWYRQDPGLGLRLIYFSYDVKMKEKGDIPEGYSVSREKKERFSLILESASTNQTSMYLCASTPYRGTYEQYFGPGTRLTVT.

V and J are TRBV5-5 and TRBJ1-2; unclear D gene. The CDR3 has 12 residues. The V end was cut by 3 bases, the J end by 3 bases, with 6 bases between. Germline-derived CDR1 and CDR2 are SGHKS and YYEKEE (reference sequence). CDR3 nucleotides: TGTGCCAGCAGCTCGAGGGACTATGGCTACACCTTC. Translation gives CASSSRDYGYTF. The full variable domain, with the rest looked up from reference TRBV5-5 and TRBJ1-2, is DAGVTQSPTHLIKTRGQQVTLRCSPISGHKSVSWYQQVLGQGPQFIFQYYEKEERGRGNFPDRFSARQFPNYSSELNVNALLLGDSALYLCASSSRDYGYTFGSGTRLTVV.

This clone was recorded only once. The chain combines TRBV13 with TRBJ1-6; 9 bases agree with TRBD1. CDR1 and CDR2 (germline): PRHDT, FYEKMQ (reference sequence). The V and J ends lost 5 bases and 7 bases, in that order; junction bases with no gene match: 9. The CDR3 is 16 amino acids. CDR3 protein: CASSRGTGHDNSPLHF. The CDR3 DNA sequence: TGTGCCAGCAGCCGGGGGACAGGGCATGACAATTCACCCCTCCACTTT.

The chain employs TRBV7-2 and TRBJ1-5, with TRBD1 matching over 10 bases. The CDR3 consists of 15 residues. CDR1 SGHTA and CDR2 FQGNSA come from the germline V gene. Unmatched junction bases numbered 6, after V lost 5 bases and J lost 5 bases. Here the CDR3 reads CASSRDRGGDQPQHF. As DNA, the CDR3 is TGTGCCAGCAGCAGGGACAGGGGAGGGGATCAGCCCCAGCATTTT.

In this sample, this clone turned up once. J is TRBJ1-2 and V is TRBV28; weak D call: TRBD1 (5 bases). The CDR3 is 16 amino acids. Germline CDR1 is MDHEN and CDR2 is SYDVKM. The V end lost 0 bases, the J end lost 0 bases, and 11 bases lay between the germline ends. The CDR3 DNA reads as TGTGCCAGCAGTTTATGGGACGGGGGGGCTAACTATGGCTACACCTTC. This translates into CASSLWDGGANYGYTF.

The chain employs TRBV29-1 and TRBJ2-5; perhaps TRBD1 as D (5 bases). This CDR3 spans 14 amino acids. V gave up 5 bases and J gave up 5 bases, with 18 bases separating them. CDR1 is SQVTM and CDR2 is ANQGSEA in the germline V gene. The CDR3 is CSVSHSRVVETQYF. The DNA for the CDR3 is TGCAGCGTTTCCCACTCCAGGGTCGTGGAGACCCAGTACTTC.

The chain joins TRBV5-4 to TRBJ2-5; D gene ambiguous. With 0 bases removed from V and 4 bases from J, the gap between germline ends came to 7 bases. Germline V CDR1 and CDR2: SGHNT, YYREEE (reference sequence). The CDR3 runs to 13 residues. The CDR3 loop is CASSLEPGETQYF. CDR3 in DNA: TGTGCCAGCAGCTTGGAGCCGGGAGAGACCCAGTACTTC.

This clone was found a few times. The CDR3 DNA reads TGTGCCTGGAGCCCCGGGTATGACGACGAGCAGTACTTC. The encoded protein is CAWSPGYDDEQYF. V gene TRBV30 combines with J gene TRBJ2-7; D not resolved. The germline CDR1 and CDR2 sequences are GTSNPN and SVGIG (reference sequence). V lost 3 bases and J 5 bases, leaving 14 bases between the germline ends. This CDR3 is built from 13 residues.

The J gene is TRBJ2-1, the V gene TRBV6-1; tentative D call: TRBD2 (5 bases). In germline, CDR1 is MNHNS, CDR2 SASEGT. There are 14 residues in the CDR3. Trimming shortened V by 6 bases and J by 5 bases, and 14 bases separated the two germline ends. CDR3 coding DNA: TGTGCCAGCAGGAGAAGCGGTGTTGACAATGAGCAGTTCTTC. Its translation: CASRRSGVDNEQFF.

The chain links TRBV13 to TRBJ1-4; maybe TRBD1 (6 bases). This CDR3 comprises 15 residues. Germline V gives CDR1 PRHDT, CDR2 FYEKMQ (reference sequence). Trimming cost V 5 bases and J 3 bases, with 13 bases left between them. The CDR3: CASSPRGWANEKLFF. The CDR3 coding sequence is TGTGCCAGCAGCCCCAGGGGTTGGGCTAATGAAAAACTGTTTTTT.